This TCR beta chain was identified in a study of T-cell reconstitution after alpha-beta-depleted transplantation in children. The length of the CDR3 is 14 residues. V lost 2 bases to trimming and J lost 1 base, with 8 bases between them. From germline, CDR1 is KGHSH and CDR2 LQKENI. For TCRbeta, the library was prepared with unique molecular identifiers. TCRdb reprocessed the PCR reads with MiXCR, giving one entry per CDR3 protein. The sample yields about 440,000 distinct CDR3 sequences, around two fifths seen once. Findings of the study overall: Several hundred expanded graft clones reportedly gave rise to the alpha-beta T cells present about two months after transplant. Counts and diversity of T cells one year after transplant came mostly from newly produced T cells. Several patients had high TCRbeta diversity at day 60; it came from surviving recipient T cells and thymic progenitors.

A word on this clonotype: The antigen remains undetermined.

Source: PBMCs, taken before TCRalphabeta/CD19-depleted stem cell transplant. The sequence came from a girl aged 2 to 10 with aplastic anemia, due to receive a stem cell transplant. The chain employs TRBV18 and TRBJ1-2; D is perhaps TRBD1 (5 bases). CDR3 region: CASSPGAYNYGYTF. As DNA, the CDR3 is TGTGCCAGCTCACCAGGGGCCTATAACTATGGCTACACCTTC.